The source of this T cell receptor (beta chain) is a study of CD8 T cells in acute hepatitis C reinfection. This CDR3 comprises 14 residues. Germline-derived CDR1 and CDR2 are SEHNR and FQNEAQ (reference sequence). Trimming left V 4 bases short and J 0 bases short, with 7 bases between. The method was immunoSEQ multiplex PCR; TCRdb's version includes in-frame clones alone and lacks a portion of them. The sample holds around 36,000 clones, approximately 83% seen once. Time point indicated: naive CD8 control sorted from an acute-time-point sample. Acute primary HCV infection: positive HCV RNA or antibody test after negative test within 24 weeks.

The sample consisted of naive CD8+ T cells from PBMCs. The rearrangement links TRBV7-9 to TRBJ1-5; D ambiguous. This sequence was found in a woman in her late teens or twenties who spontaneously cleared hepatitis C infection. The CDR3 DNA reads TGTGCCAGCAGCTCGCCAGGTAGCAATCAGCCCCAGCATTTT. It encodes CASSSPGSNQPQHF.